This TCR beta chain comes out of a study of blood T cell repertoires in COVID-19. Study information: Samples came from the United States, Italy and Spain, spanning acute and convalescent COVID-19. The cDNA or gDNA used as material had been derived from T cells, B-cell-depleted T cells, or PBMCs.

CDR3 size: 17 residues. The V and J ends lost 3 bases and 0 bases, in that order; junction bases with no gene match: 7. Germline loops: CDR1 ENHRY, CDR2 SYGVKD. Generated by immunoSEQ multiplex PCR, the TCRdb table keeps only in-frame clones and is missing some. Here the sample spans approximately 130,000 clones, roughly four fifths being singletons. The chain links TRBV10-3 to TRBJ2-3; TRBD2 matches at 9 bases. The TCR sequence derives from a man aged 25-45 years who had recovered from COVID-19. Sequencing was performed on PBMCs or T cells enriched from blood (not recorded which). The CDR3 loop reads CAISDLLAGVSTDTQYF. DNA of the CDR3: TGTGCCATCAGTGACCTATTAGCGGGAGTGAGCACAGATACGCAGTATTTT.